The rows below give T cell receptor beta chains drawn from one sample of a study of cytomegalovirus exposure and HLA in healthy donors. Sequenced by immunoSEQ multiplex PCR; TCRdb stores in-frame clones only, minus some. The sample has around 150,000 clones, just under 90% seen once. The sequencing input was PBMCs. These receptor sequences come from a woman aged 25 to 45 in good health and CMV-seronegative. Each CDR3 is given with its conserved first and last residue. Clone size is shown for a subset of rows, as once, few, many or a class of expanded clone.

j_call v_call cdr3_length clone_size cdr3_aa
TRBJ2-3 TRBV5-1 14 . CASSPGTAGGSQYF
TRBJ2-1 TRBV5-5 15 . CASSLGHISYNEQFF
TRBJ2-2 TRBV5-5 15 . CASSLATGGTGELFF
TRBJ2-3 TRBV2 16 . CASSEVGQGYTDTQYF
TRBJ2-7 TRBV19 16 . CASSIAGTGTTYEQYF
TRBJ2-7 TRBV7-2 17 once CASSSTGTSGVTYEQYF
TRBJ2-1 TRBV12-2 13 once CASRFVLVNEQFF
TRBJ2-3 TRBV19 15 . CASSSGGRMSDTQYF
TRBJ2-5 TRBV7-9 15 . CASSLRTGYEETQYF
TRBJ2-1 TRBV7-3 16 . CASSRDAIRGYNEQFF
TRBJ2-5 TRBV7-3 15 . CASSPIGGQKETQYF
TRBJ1-5 TRBV4-3 16 . CASSQDSGRRNQPQHF
TRBJ2-7 TRBV7-2 14 . CASSSGGPSYEQYF
TRBJ1-5 TRBV10-3 15 . CAISEGTVTYQPQHF
TRBJ1-1 TRBV9 14 . CASSVGGGFAEAFF
TRBJ1-1 TRBV7-9 15 . CSSSPSPVGATEAFF
TRBJ2-3 TRBV7-2 14 . CASSPRQATDTQYF
TRBJ2-1 TRBV14 15 . CASSPGDRVLYEQFF
TRBJ1-4 TRBV28 15 few CASSPLRDRGEKLFF
TRBJ2-1 TRBV4-3 16 . CASSQPAGAAYNEQFF
TRBJ2-7 TRBV2 14 few CASSELDRRYEQYF
TRBJ2-7 TRBV29-1 17 . CSVTGQGGLVSGGEQYF
TRBJ2-7 TRBV7-9 13 . CASSLAGSYEQYF
TRBJ2-7 TRBV10-3 15 . CAISVEGATAYEQYF
TRBJ1-5 TRBV7-8 14 . CASSLGQGNQPQHF
TRBJ2-1 TRBV6-4 15 . CASSPLAGAYNEQFF
TRBJ2-1 TRBV6-6 15 . CASTPGTGGFNEQFF
TRBJ2-1 TRBV7-2 15 . CASSLEGLAGCEQFF
TRBJ1-1 TRBV7-3 13 . CASSSQGNTEAFF